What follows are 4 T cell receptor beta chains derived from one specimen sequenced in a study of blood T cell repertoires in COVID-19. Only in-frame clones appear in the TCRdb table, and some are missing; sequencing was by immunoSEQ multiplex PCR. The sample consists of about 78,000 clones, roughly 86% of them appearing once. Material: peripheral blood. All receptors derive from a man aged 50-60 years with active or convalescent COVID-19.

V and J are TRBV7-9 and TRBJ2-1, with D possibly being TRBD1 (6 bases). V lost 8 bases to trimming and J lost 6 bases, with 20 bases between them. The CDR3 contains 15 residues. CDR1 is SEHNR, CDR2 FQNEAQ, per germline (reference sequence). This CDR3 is CASVWETGSVNEQFF. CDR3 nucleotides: TGTGCCAGCGTCTGGGAGACAGGATCTGTCAATGAGCAGTTCTTC.

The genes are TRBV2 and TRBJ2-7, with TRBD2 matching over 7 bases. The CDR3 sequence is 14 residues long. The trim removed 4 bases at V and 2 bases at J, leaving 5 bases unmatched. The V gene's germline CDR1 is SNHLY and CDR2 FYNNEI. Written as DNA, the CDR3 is TGTGCCAGCAGTGTCGGGGAGGGACCCTACGAGCAGTACTTC. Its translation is CASSVGEGPYEQYF. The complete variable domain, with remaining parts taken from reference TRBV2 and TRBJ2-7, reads EPEVTQTPSHQVTQMGQEVILRCVPISNHLYFYWYRQILGQKVEFLVSFYNNEISEKSEIFDDQFSVERPDGSNFTLKIRSTKLEDSAMYFCASSVGEGPYEQYFGPGTRLTVT.

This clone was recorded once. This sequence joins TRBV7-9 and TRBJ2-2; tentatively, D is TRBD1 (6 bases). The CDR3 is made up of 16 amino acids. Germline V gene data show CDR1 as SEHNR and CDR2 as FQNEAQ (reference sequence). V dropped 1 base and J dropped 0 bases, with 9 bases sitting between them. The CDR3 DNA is TGTGCCAGCAGCTTAGTCACAGGGACGAACACCGGGGAGCTGTTTTTT. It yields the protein CASSLVTGTNTGELFF.

The DNA for the CDR3 is TGTGCCAGCACTCCAGGGGGCCCTAACTATGGCTACACCTTC. Its protein product is CASTPGGPNYGYTF. The gene calls are TRBV6-5 and TRBJ1-2, with TRBD1 matching over 8 bases. The V gene end was trimmed by 7 bases and the J gene end by 0 bases; junction bases not matched to a gene: 4. Germline V gene sequence: CDR1 MNHEY, CDR2 SVGAGI. CDR3 length equals 14 residues.